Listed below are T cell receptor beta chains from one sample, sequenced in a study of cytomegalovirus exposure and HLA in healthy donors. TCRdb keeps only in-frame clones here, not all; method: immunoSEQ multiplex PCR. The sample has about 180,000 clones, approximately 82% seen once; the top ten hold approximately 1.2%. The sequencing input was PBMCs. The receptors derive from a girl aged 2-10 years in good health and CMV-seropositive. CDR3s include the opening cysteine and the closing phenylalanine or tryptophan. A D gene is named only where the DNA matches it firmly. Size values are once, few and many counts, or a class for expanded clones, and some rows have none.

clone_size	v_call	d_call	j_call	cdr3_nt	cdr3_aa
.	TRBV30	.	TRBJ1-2	TGTGCCTGGACAGCAGGAGGCTATGGCTACACCTTC	CAWTAGGYGYTF
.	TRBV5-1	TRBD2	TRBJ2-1	TGCGCCAGCAAACTAGCGGGGGTCTACAATGAGCAGTTCTTC	CASKLAGVYNEQFF
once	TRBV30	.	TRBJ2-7	TGTGCCTGGACTGCAGGGAAGGACTACGAGCAGTACTTC	CAWTAGKDYEQYF
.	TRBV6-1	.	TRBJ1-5	TGTGCCAGCAGGGTGGGAGGGAGTTGGAATCAGCCCCAGCATTTT	CASRVGGSWNQPQHF
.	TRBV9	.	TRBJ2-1	TGTGCCAGCAGCGGGGGACTCTACTCCTACAATGAGCAGTTCTTC	CASSGGLYSYNEQFF
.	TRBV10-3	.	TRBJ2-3	TGTGCCATCAAGGGGCTCGGCACAGATACGCAGTATTTT	CAIKGLGTDTQYF
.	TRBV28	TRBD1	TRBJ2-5	TGTGCCAGCAGATCTACAGGGGAAGGGACCCAGTACTTC	CASRSTGEGTQYF
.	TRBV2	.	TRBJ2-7	TGTGCCAGCACTATACAGGTCAGGTCTGACGAGCAGTACTTC	CASTIQVRSDEQYF
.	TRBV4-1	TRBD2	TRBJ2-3	TGCGCCAGCACTAGCGGGGCTGCCATGCCTTTTTCCACAGATACGCAGTATTTT	CASTSGAAMPFSTDTQYF
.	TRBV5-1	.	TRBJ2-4	TGCGCCAGCAGCTTCTCATCAGGCAAAAACATTCAGTACTTC	CASSFSSGKNIQYF
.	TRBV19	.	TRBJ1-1	TGTGCCAGTAGTATAGCTAGACAGGTGAACACTGAAGCTTTCTTT	CASSIARQVNTEAFF
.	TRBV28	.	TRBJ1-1	TGTGCCAGTAGAGGGGGAAACACTGAAGCTTTCTTT	CASRGGNTEAFF
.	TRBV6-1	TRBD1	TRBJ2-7	TGTGCCAGCAGTTCGGACAGGGTCTACGAGCAGTACTTC	CASSSDRVYEQYF
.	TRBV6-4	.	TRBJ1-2	TGTGCCAGCAGTGACTCGTATGGGGCTGATGGCTACACCTTC	CASSDSYGADGYTF
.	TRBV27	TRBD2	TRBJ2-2	TGTGCCAGCAGTCCCCGGGGGGGTCCCTACACCGGGGAGCTGTTTTTT	CASSPRGGPYTGELFF
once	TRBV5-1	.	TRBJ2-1	TGCGCCAGCAGCCAATTGCAGGGCGGTGAGCAGTTCTTC	CASSQLQGGEQFF
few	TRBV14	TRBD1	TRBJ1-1	TGTGCCAGCAGCCAAGCTCACACAGGGGGCACTGAAGCTTTCTTT	CASSQAHTGGTEAFF
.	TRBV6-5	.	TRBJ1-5	TGTGCCAGCAGTAAAGACAGAGATAGCAATCAGCCCCAGCATTTT	CASSKDRDSNQPQHF
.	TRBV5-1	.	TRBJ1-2	TGCGCCAGCAGCTTGTATAGGAACTATAGCTACACCTTC	CASSLYRNYSYTF
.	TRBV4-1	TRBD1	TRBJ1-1	TGCGCCAGCAGCCCGGGACAGGGTATTGAAGCTTTCTTT	CASSPGQGIEAFF
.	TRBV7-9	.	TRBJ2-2	TGTGCCAGCAGCTCAGGGGAGCTGTTTTTT	CASSSGELFF
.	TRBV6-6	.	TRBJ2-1	TGTGCCAGCAGTTACCAGAATGGCGAGCAGTTCTTC	CASSYQNGEQFF
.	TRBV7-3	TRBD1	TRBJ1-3	TGTGCCAGCAGCCCGACAGGGACTGGAAACACCATATATTTT	CASSPTGTGNTIYF
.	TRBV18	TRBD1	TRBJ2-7	TGTGCCACCTCCCAGGGACAGGACCCCAGCTACGAGCAGTACTTC	CATSQGQDPSYEQYF
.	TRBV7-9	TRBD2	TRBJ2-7	TGTGCCAGCAGCCCCCCGGGGGGGGACAAAACTTCGACCTACGAGCAGTACTTC	CASSPPGGDKTSTYEQYF
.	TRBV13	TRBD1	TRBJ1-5	TGTGCCAGCAGCTTAGGCCGGACAGGGAGGCCCCAGCATTTT	CASSLGRTGRPQHF
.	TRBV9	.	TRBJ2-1	TGTGCCAGCAGCCCAGGGACACAAAACTACAATGAGCAGTTCTTC	CASSPGTQNYNEQFF
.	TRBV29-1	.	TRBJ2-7	TGCAGCATTACCGGGTCCTCCTACGAGCAGTACTTC	CSITGSSYEQYF